One sample yielded the 13 T cell receptor beta chains listed below, sequenced in a study of early T cells in non-severe SARS-CoV-2 infection. Using its own MiXCR run on the 5' RACE reads, TCRdb lists one record per CDR3 protein. The sample records just over 95,000 distinct CDR3 sequences, about 11% being singletons. Sequences were derived from whole blood, sampled at baseline. All receptors come from an adult who was a healthcare worker with PCR-confirmed SARS-CoV-2 infection or an uninfected control (not recorded which).

The V call is TRBV7-3, the J call TRBJ1-3; the match to TRBD1 covers 9 bases. CDR1 and CDR2 (germline): SGHTA, FQGTGA. This CDR3 region has 15 residues. Unmatched junction bases numbered 4, after V lost 5 bases and J lost 2 bases. The CDR3, as DNA: TGTGCCAGCAGCGCTGGGACAGGGACTGGAAACACCATATATTTT. Translating it yields CASSAGTGTGNTIYF.

This chain joins TRBV2 and TRBJ1-6; D might be TRBD1 (6 bases). Trimming took off 3 bases at V and 10 bases at J, with 16 bases between the two ends. Germline CDR1 reads SNHLY; CDR2 reads FYNNEI. This CDR3 has 15 amino acids. The CDR3 region has the DNA TGTGCCAGCAGTGATGGAGACAGGTCATCATCACCCCTCCACTTT. This codes for CASSDGDRSSSPLHF.

This clonotype was seen a few times. V is TRBV2 and J is TRBJ2-7; D is uncertain. The germline CDR1 and CDR2 sequences are SNHLY and FYNNEI. V lost 1 base and J lost 0, with 16 bases in between. This CDR3 is built from 17 residues. The CDR3 sequence is CASSEGVLRDSSYEQYF. For the CDR3, the DNA is TGTGCCAGCAGTGAAGGGGTACTCCGCGATAGCTCCTACGAGCAGTACTTC.

V gene TRBV24-1 combines with J gene TRBJ2-1, with a weak D call TRBD1 (8 bases). This CDR3 has 15 residues. V lost 1 base to trimming and J lost 8 bases, with 14 bases between them. CDR1 is KGHDR, CDR2 SFDVKD, per germline. This CDR3 is CATSDFRQGRDEQFF. Written as DNA, the CDR3 is TGTGCCACCAGTGATTTCCGACAGGGGAGGGATGAGCAGTTCTTC.

This clonotype has only a few counts. This rearrangement joins TRBV27 to TRBJ1-2, with 7 bases fitting TRBD1. Trimming at V came to 5 bases and at J to 4 bases, leaving 13 bases not matched to a gene. This CDR3 is built from 16 residues. In germline, CDR1 is MNHEY, CDR2 SMNVEV (reference sequence). As DNA, the CDR3 is TGTGCCAGCAGTGCCACCCGACAGGGTATTACCTATGGCTACACCTTC. Protein product: CASSATRQGITYGYTF.

This clonotype came up a few times. This chain uses TRBV10-1 with TRBJ2-5; possibly TRBD2 for D (5 bases). Germline-derived CDR1 and CDR2 are WNHNN and SYGVQD (reference sequence). The V gene lost 5 bases and the J gene lost 0 bases, with 10 bases spanning the gap. This CDR3 region has 14 residues. CDR3 sequence: CASSFLANQETQYF. The CDR3 nucleotides are TGCGCCAGCAGTTTCTTAGCGAACCAAGAGACCCAGTACTTC.

In its sample, this clonotype was seen a few times. The chain uses TRBV5-1 and TRBJ2-3; 8 nucleotides align to TRBD2. In germline, CDR1 is SGHRS, CDR2 YFSETQ. The CDR3 loop spans 16 amino acids. The J segment lost 0 bases and the V segment lost 2 bases, leaving 5 bases of the junction unmatched. The CDR3, as DNA: TGCGCCAGCAGCTTCTACGGGGGGGCTAGCACAGATACGCAGTATTTT. This translates into CASSFYGGASTDTQYF.

The sample holds many counts of this clonotype. The chain employs TRBV27 and TRBJ2-3, with D uncertain. The CDR3 length is 13 residues. V lost 5 bases, J lost 4 bases, and 10 bases lay in between. Per the germline V gene, CDR1 is MNHEY and CDR2 is SMNVEV (reference sequence). The CDR3 loop reads CASSTRSSDTQYF. The CDR3 DNA follows: TGTGCCAGCAGTACACGGAGTTCAGATACGCAGTATTTT.

The chain recombines TRBV20-1 with TRBJ2-7; possible D gene TRBD1, 5 bases. Germline-derived CDR1 and CDR2 are DFQATT and SNEGSKA (reference sequence). V lost 6 bases to trimming and J lost 0 bases, with 9 bases between them. The CDR3 loop spans 12 amino acids. The DNA for the CDR3 is TGCAGTGCGACCAGGGACTCCTACGAGCAGTACTTC. It translates to CSATRDSYEQYF.

The chain links TRBV18 to TRBJ1-1, with 7 bases aligning to TRBD1. The CDR3 is made up of 15 amino acids. V was clipped by 4 bases and J by 4 bases; unmatched bases: 9. Germline V gene sequence: CDR1 KGHSH, CDR2 LQKENI. CDR3 sequence: CASSQSVGGPTEAFF. The CDR3 DNA is TGTGCCAGCTCACAATCCGTAGGGGGCCCCACTGAAGCTTTCTTT.

This clonotype was seen a few times. The CDR3 loop reads CASSLLTSGTGELFF. The DNA of the CDR3 is TGTGCCAGCAGCTTACTTACCTCGGGCACCGGGGAGCTGTTTTTT. V and J are TRBV7-9 and TRBJ2-2; D not certain. Germline V gene data show CDR1 as SEHNR and CDR2 as FQNEAQ (reference sequence). The CDR3 totals 15 residues. Trimming took 2 bases from V and 4 from J, leaving 11 bases between them.

This clonotype was seen a handful of times. In nucleotides, the CDR3 is TGTGCCAGCAGCTTCGGACAGCAAGAGACCCAGTACTTC. Encoded protein: CASSFGQQETQYF. The rearrangement uses TRBV5-5 and TRBJ2-5; the D gene is possibly TRBD1 (6 bases). In germline, CDR1 is SGHKS, CDR2 YYEKEE (reference sequence). V was clipped by 2 bases and J by 2 bases, with 7 bases between them. This CDR3 region has 13 residues. The complete variable domain, with remaining parts taken from reference TRBV5-5 and TRBJ2-5, reads DAGVTQSPTHLIKTRGQQVTLRCSPISGHKSVSWYQQVLGQGPQFIFQYYEKEERGRGNFPDRFSARQFPNYSSELNVNALLLGDSALYLCASSFGQQETQYFGPGTRLLVL.

This clonotype is medium-sized by share. The rearrangement joins TRBV29-1 to TRBJ2-5, with TRBD1 matching 9 bases. Germline values: CDR1 SQVTM, CDR2 ANQGSEA. This CDR3 spans 14 amino acids. Germline trimming cut 7 bases from V and 3 bases from J; bases unmatched to any gene: 9. This CDR3 reads CSGAGTGTKETQYF. CDR3 nucleotides: TGCAGCGGGGCCGGGACAGGGACGAAAGAGACCCAGTACTTC.